This T cell receptor beta chain emerged from a study of blood T cell repertoires in COVID-19. Study overall: Samples representing acute and convalescent COVID-19 were sourced from the United States, Italy and Spain. T cells, B-cell-depleted T cells, or PBMCs supplied cDNA or gDNA.

Sequenced by immunoSEQ multiplex PCR; TCRdb stores in-frame clones only, minus some. The sample has 250,000 to 300,000 clones, 90% seen once. The sample comprised peripheral blood. This TCR was sampled from a woman between 55 and 75 years old with COVID-19, enrolled during active disease.

The CDR3 region has the DNA TGTGCCAGCAGTTACTCCGGGTCGGAGGCCGGGGAGCTGTTTTTT. Protein: CASSYSGSEAGELFF. The chain couples TRBV6-6 to TRBJ2-2, with D possibly matching TRBD2 (5 bases). V was shortened by 0 bases and J by 6 bases, with 11 bases between the two germline ends. The CDR3 extends over 15 amino acids. Germline V gene lookup returns CDR1 MNHNY and CDR2 SVGAGI (reference sequence).